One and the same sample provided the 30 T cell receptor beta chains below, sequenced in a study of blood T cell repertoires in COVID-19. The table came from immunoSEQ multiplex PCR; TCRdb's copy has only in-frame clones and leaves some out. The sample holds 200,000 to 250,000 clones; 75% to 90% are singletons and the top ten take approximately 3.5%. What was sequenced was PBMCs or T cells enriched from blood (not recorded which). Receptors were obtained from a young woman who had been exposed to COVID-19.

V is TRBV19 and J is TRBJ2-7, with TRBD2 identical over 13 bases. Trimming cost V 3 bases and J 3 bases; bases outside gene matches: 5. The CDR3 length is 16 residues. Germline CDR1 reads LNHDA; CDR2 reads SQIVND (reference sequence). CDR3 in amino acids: CASSIAGLAGVYEQYF. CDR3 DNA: TGTGCCAGTAGTATTGCAGGACTAGCGGGAGTCTACGAGCAGTACTTC.

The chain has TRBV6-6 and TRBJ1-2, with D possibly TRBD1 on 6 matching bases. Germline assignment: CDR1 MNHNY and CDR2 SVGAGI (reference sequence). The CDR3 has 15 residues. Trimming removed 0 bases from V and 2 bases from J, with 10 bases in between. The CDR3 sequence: CASSYSNRVNYGYTF. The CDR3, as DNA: TGTGCCAGCAGTTACTCTAACAGGGTAAACTATGGCTACACCTTC.

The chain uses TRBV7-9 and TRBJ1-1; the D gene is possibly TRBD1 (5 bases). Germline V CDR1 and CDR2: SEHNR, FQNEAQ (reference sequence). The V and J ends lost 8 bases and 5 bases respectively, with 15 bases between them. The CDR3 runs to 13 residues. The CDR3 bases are TGTGCCAGCGGGCCGGCAGGGAAGACTGAAGCTTTCTTT. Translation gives CASGPAGKTEAFF.

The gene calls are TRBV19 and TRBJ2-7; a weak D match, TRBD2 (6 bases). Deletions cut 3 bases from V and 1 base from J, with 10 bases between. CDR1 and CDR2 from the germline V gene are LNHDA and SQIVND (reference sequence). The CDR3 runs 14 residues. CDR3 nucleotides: TGTGCCAGTAGTATCAGGACTACGTCCTACGAGCAGTACTTC. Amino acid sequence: CASSIRTTSYEQYF.

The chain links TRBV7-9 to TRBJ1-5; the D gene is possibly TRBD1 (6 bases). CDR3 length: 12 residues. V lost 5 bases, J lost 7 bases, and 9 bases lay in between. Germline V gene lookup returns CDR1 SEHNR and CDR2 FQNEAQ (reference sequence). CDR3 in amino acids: CASSMTGQPQHF. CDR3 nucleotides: TGTGCCAGCAGCATGACAGGACAGCCCCAGCATTTT.

CDR3: CASSYKTANEQFF. The CDR3 DNA is TGCGCCAGCAGCTACAAGACAGCAAATGAGCAGTTCTTC. This rearrangement joins TRBV4-1 to TRBJ2-1, with D maybe TRBD1 (5 bases). The CDR3 sequence is 13 residues long. Per the germline V gene, CDR1 is MGHRA and CDR2 is YSYEKL. Trimming removed 5 bases at V and 7 bases at J, with 12 bases between.

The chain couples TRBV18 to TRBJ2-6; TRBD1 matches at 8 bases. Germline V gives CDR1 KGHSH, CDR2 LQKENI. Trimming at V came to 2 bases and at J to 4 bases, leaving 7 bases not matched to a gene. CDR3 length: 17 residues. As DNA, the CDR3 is TGTGCCAGCTCACCATCCCCGACAGGGGTCGGGGCCAACGTCCTGACTTTC. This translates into CASSPSPTGVGANVLTF.

The CDR3 sequence is CASSLVQGGNTEAFF. CDR3 sequence (DNA): TGTGCCAGCAGCTTGGTTCAGGGGGGGAACACTGAAGCTTTCTTT. The chain combines TRBV5-4 with TRBJ1-1; TRBD1 agrees at 7 bases. Trimming cost V 0 bases and J 1 base; bases outside gene matches: 3. This CDR3 is built from 15 residues. The germline V gene encodes CDR1 SGHNT and CDR2 YYREEE (reference sequence). The whole variable domain, remainder taken from reference TRBV5-4 and TRBJ1-1, is ETGVTQSPTHLIKTRGQQVTLRCSSQSGHNTVSWYQQALGQGPQFIFQYYREEENGRGNFPPRFSGLQFPNYSSELNVNALELDDSALYLCASSLVQGGNTEAFFGQGTRLTVV.

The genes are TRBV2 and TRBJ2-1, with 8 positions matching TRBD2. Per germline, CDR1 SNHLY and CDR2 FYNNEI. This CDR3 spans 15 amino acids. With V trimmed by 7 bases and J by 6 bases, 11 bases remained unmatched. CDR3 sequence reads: CASTGWREEGNEQFF. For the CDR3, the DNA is TGTGCCAGCACAGGGTGGCGGGAGGAGGGCAATGAGCAGTTCTTC.

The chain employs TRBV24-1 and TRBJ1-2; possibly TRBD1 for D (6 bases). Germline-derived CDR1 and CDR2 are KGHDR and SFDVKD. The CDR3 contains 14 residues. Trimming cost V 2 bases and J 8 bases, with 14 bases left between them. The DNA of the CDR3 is TGTGCCACCAGTGATTCCACAGGGATCTGGGGCTACACCTTC. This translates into CATSDSTGIWGYTF.

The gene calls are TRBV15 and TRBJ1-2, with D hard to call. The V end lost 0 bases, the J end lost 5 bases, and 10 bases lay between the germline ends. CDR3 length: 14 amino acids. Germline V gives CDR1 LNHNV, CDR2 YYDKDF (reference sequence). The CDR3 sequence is CATSRDLHKYGYTF. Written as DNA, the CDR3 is TGTGCCACCAGCAGAGATCTCCACAAGTATGGCTACACCTTC.

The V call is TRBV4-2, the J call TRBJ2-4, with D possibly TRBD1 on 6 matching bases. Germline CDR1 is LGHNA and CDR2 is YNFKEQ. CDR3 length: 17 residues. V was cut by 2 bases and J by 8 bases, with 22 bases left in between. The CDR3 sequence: CASSQNIRGTRVDIQYF. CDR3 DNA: TGTGCCAGCAGCCAAAATATCAGGGGCACGAGGGTGGACATTCAGTACTTC.

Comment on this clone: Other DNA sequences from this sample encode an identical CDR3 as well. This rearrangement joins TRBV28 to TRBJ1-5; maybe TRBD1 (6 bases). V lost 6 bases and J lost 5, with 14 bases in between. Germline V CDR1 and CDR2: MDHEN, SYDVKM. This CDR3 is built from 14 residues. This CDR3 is CASSFTRGYQPQHF. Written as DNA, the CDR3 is TGTGCCAGCAGCTTCACCAGGGGTTATCAGCCCCAGCATTTT.

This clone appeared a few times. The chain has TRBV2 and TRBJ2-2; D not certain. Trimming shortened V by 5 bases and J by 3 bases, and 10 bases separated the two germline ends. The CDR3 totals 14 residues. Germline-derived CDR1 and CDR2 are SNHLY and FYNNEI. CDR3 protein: CASSLSSDTGELFF. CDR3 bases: TGTGCCAGCAGTCTCTCTAGTGACACCGGGGAGCTGTTTTTT.

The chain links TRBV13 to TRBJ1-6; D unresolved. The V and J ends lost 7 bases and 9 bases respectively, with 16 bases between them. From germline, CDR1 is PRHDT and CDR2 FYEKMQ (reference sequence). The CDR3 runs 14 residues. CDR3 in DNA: TGTGCCAGCACCCTTGCGGGGTACGGTTCACCCCTCCACTTT. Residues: CASTLAGYGSPLHF.

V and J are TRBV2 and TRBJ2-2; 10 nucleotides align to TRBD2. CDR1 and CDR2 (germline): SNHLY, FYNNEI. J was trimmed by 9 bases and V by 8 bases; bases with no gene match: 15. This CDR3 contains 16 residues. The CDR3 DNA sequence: TGTGCCAGCCGTCCGGGACTAGCGCTCCAAGATAGGGAGCTGTTTTTT. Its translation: CASRPGLALQDRELFF.

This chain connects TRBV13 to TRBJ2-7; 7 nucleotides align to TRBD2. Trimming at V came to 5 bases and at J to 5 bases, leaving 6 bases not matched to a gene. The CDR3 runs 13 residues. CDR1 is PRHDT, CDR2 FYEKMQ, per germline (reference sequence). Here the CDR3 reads CASSLTSVNEQYF. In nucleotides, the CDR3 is TGTGCCAGCAGCCTCACTAGCGTAAACGAGCAGTACTTC.

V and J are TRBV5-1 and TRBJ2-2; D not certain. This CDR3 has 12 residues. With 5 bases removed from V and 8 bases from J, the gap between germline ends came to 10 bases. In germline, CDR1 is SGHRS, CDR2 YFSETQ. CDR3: CASRPSGGELFF. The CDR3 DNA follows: TGCGCCAGCAGACCTAGTGGAGGGGAGCTGTTTTTT. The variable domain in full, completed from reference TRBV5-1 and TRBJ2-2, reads KAGVTQTPRYLIKTRGQQVTLSCSPISGHRSVSWYQQTPGQGLQFLFEYFSETQRNKGNFPGRFSGRQFSNSRSEMNVSTLELGDSALYLCASRPSGGELFFGEGSRLTVL.

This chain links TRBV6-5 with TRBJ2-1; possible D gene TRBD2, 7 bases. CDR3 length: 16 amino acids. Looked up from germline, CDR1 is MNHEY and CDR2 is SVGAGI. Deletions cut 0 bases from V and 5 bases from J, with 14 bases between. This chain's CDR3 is CASSYSGGLGDNEQFF. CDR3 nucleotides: TGTGCCAGCAGTTACTCGGGGGGGCTAGGGGACAATGAGCAGTTCTTC.

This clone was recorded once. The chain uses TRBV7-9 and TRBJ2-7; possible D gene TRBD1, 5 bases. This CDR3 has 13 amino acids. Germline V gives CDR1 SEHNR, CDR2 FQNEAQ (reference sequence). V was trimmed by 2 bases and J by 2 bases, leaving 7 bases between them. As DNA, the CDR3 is TGTGCCAGCAGCTTACAGGGCCCCTACGAGCAGTACTTC. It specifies CASSLQGPYEQYF. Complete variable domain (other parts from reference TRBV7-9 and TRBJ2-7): DTGVSQNPRHKITKRGQNVTFRCDPISEHNRLYWYRQTLGQGPEFLTYFQNEAQLEKSRLLSDRFSAERPKGSFSTLEIQRTEQGDSAMYLCASSLQGPYEQYFGPGTRLTVT.

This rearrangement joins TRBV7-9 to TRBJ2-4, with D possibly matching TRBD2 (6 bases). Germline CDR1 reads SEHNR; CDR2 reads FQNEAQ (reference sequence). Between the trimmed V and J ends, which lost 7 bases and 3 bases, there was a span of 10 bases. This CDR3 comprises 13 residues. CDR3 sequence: CASKARDKNIQYF. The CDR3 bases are TGTGCCAGCAAGGCGCGGGACAAAAACATTCAGTACTTC.

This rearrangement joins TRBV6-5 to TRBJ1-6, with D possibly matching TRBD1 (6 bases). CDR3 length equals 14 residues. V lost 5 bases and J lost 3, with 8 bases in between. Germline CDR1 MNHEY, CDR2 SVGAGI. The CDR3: CASSMTGYNSPLHF. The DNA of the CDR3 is TGTGCCAGCAGTATGACAGGCTATAATTCACCCCTCCACTTT.

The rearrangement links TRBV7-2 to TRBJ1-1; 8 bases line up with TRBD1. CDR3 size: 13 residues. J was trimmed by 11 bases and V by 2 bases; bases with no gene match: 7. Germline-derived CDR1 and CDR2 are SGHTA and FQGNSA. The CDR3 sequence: CASSLRDRRSAFF. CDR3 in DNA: TGTGCCAGCAGCTTAAGGGACAGGCGTAGTGCTTTCTTT. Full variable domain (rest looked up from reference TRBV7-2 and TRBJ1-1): GAGVSQSPSNKVTEKGKDVELRCDPISGHTALYWYRQSLGQGLEFLIYFQGNSAPDKSGLPSDRFSAERTGGSVSTLTIQRTQQEDSAVYLCASSLRDRRSAFFGQGTRLTVV.

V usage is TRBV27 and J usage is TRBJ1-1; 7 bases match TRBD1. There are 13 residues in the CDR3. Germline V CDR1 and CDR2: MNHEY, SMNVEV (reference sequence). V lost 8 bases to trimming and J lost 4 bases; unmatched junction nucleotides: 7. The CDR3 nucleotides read TGTGCCAGCGGAACCTCAGGGGGCACTGAAGCTTTCTTT. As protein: CASGTSGGTEAFF.

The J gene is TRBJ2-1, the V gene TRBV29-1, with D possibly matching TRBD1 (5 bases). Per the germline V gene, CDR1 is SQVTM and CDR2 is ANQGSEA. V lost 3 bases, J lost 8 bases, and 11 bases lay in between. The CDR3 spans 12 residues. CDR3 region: CSVESGFDEQFF. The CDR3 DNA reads TGCAGCGTTGAGTCAGGGTTTGATGAGCAGTTCTTC.

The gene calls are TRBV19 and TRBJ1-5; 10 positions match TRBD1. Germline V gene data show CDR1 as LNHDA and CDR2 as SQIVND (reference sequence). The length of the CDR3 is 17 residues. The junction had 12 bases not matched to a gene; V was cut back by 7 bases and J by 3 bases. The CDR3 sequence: CASNRGGQGTFNQPQHF. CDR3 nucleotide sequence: TGTGCCAGTAACCGAGGGGGACAGGGGACTTTCAATCAGCCCCAGCATTTT.

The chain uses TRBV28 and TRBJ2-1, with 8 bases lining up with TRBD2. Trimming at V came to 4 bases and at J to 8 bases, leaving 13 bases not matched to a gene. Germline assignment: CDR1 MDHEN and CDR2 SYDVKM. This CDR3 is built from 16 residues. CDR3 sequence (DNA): TGTGCCAGCAGTTCGTCGGGACTAGTCGCAACGGATGAGCAGTTCTTC. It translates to CASSSSGLVATDEQFF.

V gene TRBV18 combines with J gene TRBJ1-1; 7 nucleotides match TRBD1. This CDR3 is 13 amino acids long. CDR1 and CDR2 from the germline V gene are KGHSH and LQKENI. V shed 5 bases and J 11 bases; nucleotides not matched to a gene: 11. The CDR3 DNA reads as TGTGCCAGCTCATTCAGGGACAGACGTGAGGCTTTCTTT. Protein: CASSFRDRREAFF.

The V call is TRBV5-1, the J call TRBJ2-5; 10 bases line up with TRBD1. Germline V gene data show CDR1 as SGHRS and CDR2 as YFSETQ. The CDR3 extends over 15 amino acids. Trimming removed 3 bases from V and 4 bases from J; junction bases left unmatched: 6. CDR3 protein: CASSSQGDRGETQYF. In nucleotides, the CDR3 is TGCGCCAGCAGCTCGCAAGGGGACAGGGGAGAGACCCAGTACTTC.

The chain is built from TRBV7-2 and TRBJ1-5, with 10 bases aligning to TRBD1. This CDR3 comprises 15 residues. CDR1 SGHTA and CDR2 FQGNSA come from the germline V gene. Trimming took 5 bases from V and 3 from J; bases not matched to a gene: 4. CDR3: CASSRDRGPNQPQHF. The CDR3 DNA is TGTGCCAGCAGCCGGGACAGGGGACCCAATCAGCCCCAGCATTTT.